This T cell receptor (beta chain) came from a study of control samples from healthy donors and cancer patients. TCRdb's table, derived via immunoSEQ multiplex PCR, lists solely in-frame clones and lacks some. The table shows about 110,000 clones, with less than 95% occurring only once. The ends lost 2 bases at V and 8 bases at J; junction bases unmatched: 8. CDR3 length: 14 amino acids. Germline-derived CDR1 and CDR2 are MNHEY and SVGAGI. The sequencing input was blood. The chain carries TRBV6-5 and TRBJ1-1, with 7 bases identical to TRBD1. The sequence was collected from a human donor in good health. The donor label of this sample is uncertain. CDR3 protein: CASSYRQGREEAFF. For the CDR3, the DNA is TGTGCCAGCAGTTACCGACAGGGTCGGGAGGAAGCTTTCTTT.